One sample yielded the 28 T cell receptor beta chains listed below, sequenced in a study of blood T cell repertoires in COVID-19. The data were produced by immunoSEQ multiplex PCR, yet TCRdb's version contains in-frame clones alone and is incomplete. The data contain 150,000 to 200,000 clones, more than 75% of them singletons. The sequenced sample consisted of peripheral blood. The receptors stem from a human donor in a cohort sampled during active COVID-19.

V usage is TRBV11-2 and J usage is TRBJ2-7; 7 bases agree with TRBD1. Trimming took 4 bases from V and 3 from J; bases not matched to a gene: 6. Germline CDR1 is SGHAT and CDR2 is FQNNGV. This CDR3 has 14 residues. The CDR3 DNA sequence: TGTGCCAGCAGCTATGGTACAGGGGACTACGAGCAGTACTTC. Amino acids: CASSYGTGDYEQYF.

The V and J genes are TRBV3-1 (or the pseudogene TRBV3-2) and TRBJ2-3; 11 bases line up with TRBD2. The germline gives CDR1 LGHDT, CDR2 YNNKEL (reference sequence). This CDR3 is 14 amino acids long. V lost 1 base and J lost 6; bases outside the gene matches: 0. The CDR3 region has the DNA TGTGCCAGCAGCCAAGGGACTAGCGGGGATACGCAGTATTTT. Residues: CASSQGTSGDTQYF.

The gene calls are TRBV6-6 and TRBJ2-1; TRBD2 might be the D (6 bases). Per germline, CDR1 MNHNY and CDR2 SVGAGI (reference sequence). Trimming cost V 2 bases and J 2 bases, with 13 bases left between them. CDR3 size: 16 residues. The CDR3 spells CASSYGWGDAYNEQFF. DNA of the CDR3: TGTGCCAGCAGTTACGGGTGGGGGGACGCCTACAATGAGCAGTTCTTC.

The genes are TRBV18 and TRBJ2-5; 7 bases map to TRBD1. The CDR3 runs 15 residues. V shed 5 bases, J shed 1 base, and the junction held 7 bases outside the gene matches. CDR1 and CDR2 (germline): KGHSH, LQKENI. CDR3 sequence reads: CASSARQGPQETQYF. CDR3 coding DNA: TGTGCCAGCTCAGCCCGACAGGGCCCCCAAGAGACCCAGTACTTC. The full variable domain, completed using reference TRBV18 and TRBJ2-5, is NAGVMQNPRHLVRRRGQEARLRCSPMKGHSHVYWYRQLPEEGLKFMVYLQKENIIDESGMPKERFSAEFPKEGPSILRIQQVVRGDSAAYFCASSARQGPQETQYFGPGTRLLVL.

The sample holds one count of this clone. The rearrangement links TRBV9 to TRBJ1-5; TRBD1 is a possible D gene (6 bases). Trimming removed 0 bases from V and 4 bases from J, with 11 bases in between. The CDR3 length is 15 residues. The V gene's germline CDR1 is SGDLS and CDR2 YYNGEE. CDR3 amino acids: CASSVDPQGNQPQHF. CDR3 DNA: TGTGCCAGCAGCGTAGATCCCCAGGGGAATCAGCCCCAGCATTTT.

The chain uses TRBV5-1 and TRBJ2-7; 14 bases are a match to TRBD2. In germline, CDR1 is SGHRS, CDR2 YFSETQ. The J segment lost 5 bases and the V segment lost 3 bases, leaving 10 bases of the junction unmatched. The CDR3 covers 17 residues. As DNA, the CDR3 is TGCGCCAGCAGCTGGGGAGCCCGACTAGCGGGAGGGAACGAGCAGTACTTC. It translates to CASSWGARLAGGNEQYF.

The V and J genes are TRBV30 and TRBJ2-1; 13 bases are shared with TRBD2. The CDR3 is 18 amino acids. V was clipped by 5 bases and J by 0 bases; unmatched bases: 10. CDR1 and CDR2 from the germline V gene are GTSNPN and SVGIG (reference sequence). CDR3 nucleotide sequence: TGTGCCTGGGGAAAGGCCAGGACTAGCGGGAGCTCCTACAATGAGCAGTTCTTC. Its protein product is CAWGKARTSGSSYNEQFF.

This clone was seen only once. The gene calls are TRBV6-2 or TRBV6-3 and TRBJ2-6; 11 bases map to TRBD1. Germline V gene sequence: CDR1 MNHEY, CDR2 SVGEGT. V lost 2 bases, J lost 2 bases, and 14 bases stayed unmatched. The CDR3 length is 21 residues. The CDR3 reads CASSYGPHGTGGEAGANVLTF. The CDR3, as DNA: TGTGCCAGCAGTTACGGCCCCCACGGGACAGGGGGTGAAGCTGGGGCCAACGTCCTGACTTTC.

The CDR3, as DNA: TGTGCCAGCAGTGTTGGCAACTCTGGGGCCAACGTCCTGACTTTC. Its translation: CASSVGNSGANVLTF. This sequence joins TRBV6-4 and TRBJ2-6; D gene uncertain. Germline V gene lookup returns CDR1 MRHNA and CDR2 SNTAGT. Deletions cut 4 bases from V and 0 bases from J, with 7 bases between. This CDR3 contains 15 residues.

This rearrangement joins TRBV10-3 to TRBJ1-1; TRBD1 is a possible D gene (5 bases). The CDR3 loop spans 12 amino acids. Trimming pared 10 bases from V and 4 bases from J, leaving 13 bases between. Germline values: CDR1 ENHRY, CDR2 SYGVKD. The chain's CDR3 is CASRGAVTEAFF. The CDR3 nucleotides read TGTGCCAGCCGCGGGGCGGTCACTGAAGCTTTCTTT.

This clone was counted once. The chain joins TRBV5-6 to TRBJ1-2, with no clear D. Germline CDR1 is SGHDT and CDR2 is YYEEEE. Trimming cost V 2 bases and J 6 bases, with 8 bases left between them. The CDR3 totals 12 residues. The CDR3 region is CASSFLEDGYTF. The CDR3 DNA is TGTGCCAGCAGCTTCCTGGAGGATGGCTACACCTTC.

The chain combines TRBV28 with TRBJ2-1; D is perhaps TRBD2 (6 bases). The germline V gene encodes CDR1 MDHEN and CDR2 SYDVKM. Between the trimmed V and J ends, which lost 2 bases and 3 bases, there was a span of 20 bases. The CDR3 is 18 residues long. The CDR3 DNA reads as TGTGCCAGCAGTTTACTTGGGGGGAACGCCCGAAACTACAATGAGCAGTTCTTC. Residues: CASSLLGGNARNYNEQFF.

The chain recombines TRBV5-4 with TRBJ1-2, with a possible D match to TRBD1 (6 bases). This CDR3 has 15 amino acids. Germline V gene lookup returns CDR1 SGHNT and CDR2 YYREEE (reference sequence). Trimming removed 4 bases from V and 5 bases from J, with 18 bases in between. The CDR3 DNA reads TGTGCCAGCAGCCGTAAAACGACAGGAAATTATGGCTACACCTTC. Translating it yields CASSRKTTGNYGYTF.

The genes are TRBV20-1 and TRBJ1-1, with 8 bases matching TRBD1. The CDR3 has 14 amino acids. The germline CDR1 and CDR2 sequences are DFQATT and SNEGSKA (reference sequence). The V and J ends lost 3 bases and 4 bases, in that order; junction bases with no gene match: 7. The CDR3 loop is CSASPGQGITEAFF. Here the CDR3 DNA reads TGCAGTGCTAGTCCCGGACAGGGAATCACTGAAGCTTTCTTT.

J is TRBJ2-5 and V is TRBV7-6, with TRBD2 matching over 16 bases. This CDR3 has 18 amino acids. Germline loops: CDR1 SGHVS, CDR2 FNYEAQ. J gave up 0 bases and V 5 bases, and 6 bases lay outside the gene matches. CDR3 amino acids: CASSPGTSGGGYQETQYF. The CDR3 DNA is TGTGCCAGCAGCCCAGGGACTAGCGGGGGGGGGTACCAAGAGACCCAGTACTTC.

This chain links TRBV4-1 with TRBJ2-7, with D possibly matching TRBD1 (5 bases). Germline CDR1 is MGHRA and CDR2 is YSYEKL. V dropped 0 bases and J dropped 3 bases, with 12 bases sitting between them. The CDR3 has 15 amino acids. Here the CDR3 reads CASSQDRGRVYEQYF. DNA of the CDR3: TGCGCCAGCAGCCAAGATCGTGGCAGGGTCTACGAGCAGTACTTC.

V gene TRBV19 combines with J gene TRBJ1-2, with a weak D call TRBD1 (5 bases). V dropped 8 bases and J dropped 5 bases, with 15 bases sitting between them. In germline, CDR1 is LNHDA, CDR2 SQIVND (reference sequence). The CDR3 loop spans 13 amino acids. CDR3 sequence (DNA): TGTGCCAGTCGAATTACAGGAGAGTATGGCTACACCTTC. The encoded protein is CASRITGEYGYTF.

The chain has TRBV7-9 and TRBJ1-2; a possible D gene is TRBD1 (5 bases). The CDR3 is 14 residues long. From germline, CDR1 is SEHNR and CDR2 FQNEAQ (reference sequence). Trimming stripped 5 bases from V and 6 bases from J, with 16 bases between. CDR3 sequence: CASSTAGGGHGYTF. The CDR3 nucleotides read TGTGCCAGCAGCACCGCCGGGGGTGGGCATGGCTACACCTTC.

V and J are TRBV4-3 and TRBJ1-2; a possible D gene is TRBD1 (6 bases). Germline values: CDR1 LGHNA, CDR2 YSLEER. Trimming pared 0 bases from V and 5 bases from J, leaving 16 bases between. The CDR3 consists of 16 residues. CDR3 loop: CASSQDIGGQGYGYTF. CDR3 bases: TGCGCCAGCAGCCAAGATATCGGGGGGCAAGGGTATGGCTACACCTTC.

V usage is TRBV5-4 and J usage is TRBJ2-7; no firm D call. V lost 3 bases and J lost 3, with 7 bases in between. Germline CDR1 and CDR2: SGHNT and YYREEE (reference sequence). The CDR3 consists of 12 residues. The CDR3 spells CASSSGSYEQYF. CDR3 bases: TGTGCCAGCAGCTCTGGTAGCTACGAGCAGTACTTC. Full variable domain (remainder filled in from reference TRBV5-4 and TRBJ2-7): ETGVTQSPTHLIKTRGQQVTLRCSSQSGHNTVSWYQQALGQGPQFIFQYYREEENGRGNFPPRFSGLQFPNYSSELNVNALELDDSALYLCASSSGSYEQYFGPGTRLTVT.

This clone was observed once. The V gene is TRBV19, the J gene TRBJ1-5, with D maybe TRBD1 (5 bases). V lost 9 bases and J lost 6, with 12 bases in between. This CDR3 comprises 12 residues. Germline V gene lookup returns CDR1 LNHDA and CDR2 SQIVND (reference sequence). The CDR3 DNA sequence: TGTGCCAGCAGGGTAGGCGGTCAGCCCCAGCATTTT. Encoded protein: CASRVGGQPQHF.

This chain uses TRBV7-2 with TRBJ2-5, with 9 bases matching TRBD1. The V gene end was trimmed by 5 bases and the J gene end by 5 bases; junction bases not matched to a gene: 3. The CDR3 covers 13 residues. Germline V gene lookup returns CDR1 SGHTA and CDR2 FQGNSA. Written as DNA, the CDR3 is TGTGCCAGCAGCACCGGGACAGGGGAGACCCAGTACTTC. Protein sequence: CASSTGTGETQYF.

The rearrangement links TRBV11-2 to TRBJ2-7; perhaps TRBD1 as D (5 bases). V dropped 3 bases and J dropped 5 bases, with 17 bases sitting between them. Germline V gene lookup returns CDR1 SGHAT and CDR2 FQNNGV. The CDR3 is made up of 15 amino acids. The CDR3 spells CASSFARVRVNEQYF. In DNA form, the CDR3 reads TGTGCCAGCAGCTTCGCCAGGGTGCGTGTGAACGAGCAGTACTTC.

The V call is TRBV5-1, the J call TRBJ2-7; 7 bases are shared with TRBD1. Unmatched junction bases numbered 9, after V lost 4 bases and J lost 2 bases. In germline, CDR1 is SGHRS, CDR2 YFSETQ. CDR3 length: 15 residues. CDR3 in DNA: TGCGCCAGCAGCCCCAGGACAGGTGGGCCCTACGAGCAGTACTTC. Translating gives CASSPRTGGPYEQYF.

This clone has only a few counts. The J gene is TRBJ2-2, the V gene TRBV19, with D possibly matching TRBD2 (6 bases). Trimming removed 1 base from V and 5 bases from J, with 14 bases in between. Germline lookup yields CDR1 LNHDA and CDR2 SQIVND (reference sequence). The CDR3 extends over 16 amino acids. CDR3 coding DNA: TGTGCCAGTAGTATAGCGGGAGTTGCTAATACCGGGGAGCTGTTTTTT. Protein: CASSIAGVANTGELFF.

This chain connects TRBV28 to TRBJ1-2, with D possibly being TRBD1 (5 bases). Germline V gene sequence: CDR1 MDHEN, CDR2 SYDVKM. Trimming left V 11 bases short and J 4 bases short, with 23 bases between. The CDR3 covers 15 residues. The CDR3 region is CAASIGAVGVYGYTF. DNA of the CDR3: TGTGCCGCCTCAATTGGGGCGGTTGGGGTCTATGGCTACACCTTC.

The rearrangement uses TRBV6-5 and TRBJ1-4, with TRBD1 identical over 11 bases. Germline values: CDR1 MNHEY, CDR2 SVGAGI. CDR3 length: 15 residues. The V segment lost 0 bases and the J segment 7 bases; nucleotides outside the gene matches: 1. CDR3 region: CASSYSGQGGEKLFF. CDR3 coding DNA: TGTGCCAGCAGTTACTCGGGACAGGGGGGTGAAAAACTGTTTTTT.

In this sample, this clone turned up once. The chain combines TRBV3-1 (or the pseudogene TRBV3-2) with TRBJ1-3; a weak D match, TRBD1 (6 bases). The CDR3 consists of 16 residues. V was pared by 1 base and J by 3 bases, with 13 bases between. Germline V gives CDR1 LGHDT, CDR2 YNNKEL (reference sequence). The CDR3, as DNA: TGTGCCAGCAGCCAAGTTGCGGGGGCAAGTGGAAACACCATATATTTT. Its translation: CASSQVAGASGNTIYF.